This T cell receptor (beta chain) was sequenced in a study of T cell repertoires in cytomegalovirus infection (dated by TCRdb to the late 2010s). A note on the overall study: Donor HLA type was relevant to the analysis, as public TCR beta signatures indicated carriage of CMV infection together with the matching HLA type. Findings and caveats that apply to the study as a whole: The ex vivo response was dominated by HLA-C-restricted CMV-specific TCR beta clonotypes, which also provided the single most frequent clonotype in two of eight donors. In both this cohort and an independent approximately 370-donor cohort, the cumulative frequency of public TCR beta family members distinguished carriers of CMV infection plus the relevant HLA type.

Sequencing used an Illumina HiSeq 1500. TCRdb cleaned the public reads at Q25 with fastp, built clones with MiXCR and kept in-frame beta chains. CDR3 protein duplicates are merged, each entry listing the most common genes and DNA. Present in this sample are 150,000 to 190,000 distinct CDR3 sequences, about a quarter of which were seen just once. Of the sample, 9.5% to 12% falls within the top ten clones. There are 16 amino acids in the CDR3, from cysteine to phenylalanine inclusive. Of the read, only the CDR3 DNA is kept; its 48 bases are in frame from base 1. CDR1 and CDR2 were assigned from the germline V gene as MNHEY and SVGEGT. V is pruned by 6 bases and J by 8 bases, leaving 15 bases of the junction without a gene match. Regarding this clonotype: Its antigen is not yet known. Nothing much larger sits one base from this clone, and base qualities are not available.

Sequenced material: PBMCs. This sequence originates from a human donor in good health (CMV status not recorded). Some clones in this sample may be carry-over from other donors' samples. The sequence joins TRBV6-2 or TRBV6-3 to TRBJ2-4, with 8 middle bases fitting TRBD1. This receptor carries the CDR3 CASSYGQGGLADIQYF. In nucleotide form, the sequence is TGTGCCAGCAGCTACGGACAGGGCGGCCTCGCGGACATTCAGTACTTC.